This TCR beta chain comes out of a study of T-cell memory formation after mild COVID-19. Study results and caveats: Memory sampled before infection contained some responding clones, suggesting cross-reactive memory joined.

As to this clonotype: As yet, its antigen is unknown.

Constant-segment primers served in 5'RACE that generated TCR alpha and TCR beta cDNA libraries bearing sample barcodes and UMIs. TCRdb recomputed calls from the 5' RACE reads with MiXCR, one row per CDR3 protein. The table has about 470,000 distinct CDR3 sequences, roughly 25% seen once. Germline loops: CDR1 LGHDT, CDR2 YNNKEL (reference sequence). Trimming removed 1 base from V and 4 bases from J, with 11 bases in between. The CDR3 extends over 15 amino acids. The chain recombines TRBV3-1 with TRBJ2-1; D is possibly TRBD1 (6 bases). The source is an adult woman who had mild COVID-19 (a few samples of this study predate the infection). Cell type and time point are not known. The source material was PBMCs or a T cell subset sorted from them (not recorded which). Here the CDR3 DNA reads TGTGCCAGCAGCCAAGCCCCGGGACATTACAATGAGCAGTTCTTC. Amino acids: CASSQAPGHYNEQFF.